This entry lists 9 T cell receptor beta chains sequenced from one sample in a study of Graves' ophthalmopathy and Graves' hyperthyroidism. Amplified material comprised TCR beta CDR3 regions derived from RNA transcripts. An opening RT-PCR round employed HTBI primers and preceded a second-round multiplex PCR. TCRdb independently ran MiXCR on the multiplex PCR reads; one entry per CDR3 protein. This sample has 35,000 to 45,000 distinct CDR3 sequences; about half occur once, and the top ten carry approximately 24%. Sequenced material: peripheral blood. These receptors originate from an adult woman with stable Graves' hyperthyroidism.

The chain links TRBV5-6 to TRBJ2-7; 12 bases are a match to TRBD2. The germline gives CDR1 SGHDT, CDR2 YYEEEE. Germline trimming cut 3 bases from V and 5 bases from J; bases unmatched to any gene: 9. CDR3 length equals 16 residues. The CDR3 loop reads CASSWMTSGSLDEQYF. In DNA form, the CDR3 reads TGTGCCAGCAGCTGGATGACTAGCGGGAGCCTGGACGAGCAGTACTTC.

This clonotype was found many times. The V call is TRBV5-1, the J call TRBJ1-5, with 8 positions matching TRBD1. V was pared by 5 bases and J by 4 bases, with 8 bases of the junction left unmatched. The CDR3 has 15 residues. Germline CDR1 SGHRS, CDR2 YFSETQ. In nucleotides, the CDR3 is TGCGCCAGCAGTTGGGGTAGGGACAGGAATCAGCCCCAGCATTTT. It translates to CASSWGRDRNQPQHF. The variable domain in full, with the rest retrieved from reference TRBV5-1 and TRBJ1-5, is KAGVTQTPRYLIKTRGQQVTLSCSPISGHRSVSWYQQTPGQGLQFLFEYFSETQRNKGNFPGRFSGRQFSNSRSEMNVSTLELGDSALYLCASSWGRDRNQPQHFGDGTRLSIL.

The rearrangement uses TRBV13 and TRBJ2-6; 9 nucleotides line up with TRBD1. The CDR3 is 17 residues long. V gave up 5 bases and J gave up 0 bases; unmatched junction bases: 5. Germline V lookup: CDR1 PRHDT, CDR2 FYEKMQ (reference sequence). CDR3 amino acids: CASSPDRGRSGANVLTF. The CDR3 DNA sequence: TGTGCCAGCAGCCCGGACAGGGGACGCTCTGGGGCCAACGTCCTGACTTTC.

The chain has TRBV28 and TRBJ1-2, with 7 bases identical to TRBD1. The germline V gene encodes CDR1 MDHEN and CDR2 SYDVKM. The length of the CDR3 is 12 residues. Trimming at V came to 7 bases and at J to 5 bases, leaving 4 bases not matched to a gene. In nucleotides, the CDR3 is TGTGCCAGCACTAGGGACAGATATGGCTACACCTTC. This codes for CASTRDRYGYTF.

The chain links TRBV7-9 to TRBJ1-3; TRBD1 aligns across 7 bases. The V gene's germline CDR1 is SEHNR and CDR2 FQNEAQ (reference sequence). The CDR3 sequence is 15 residues long. The junction had 2 bases not matched to a gene; V was cut back by 1 base and J by 2 bases. The CDR3 sequence is CASSLDRGAGNTIYF. CDR3 sequence (DNA): TGTGCCAGCAGCTTAGACAGGGGAGCTGGAAACACCATATATTTT.

With respect to this clonotype: One end of the junction varies from germline; a read error may be responsible. This chain uses TRBV20-1 with TRBJ2-5, with 13 positions matching TRBD2. Germline CDR1 is DFQATT and CDR2 is SNEGSKA (reference sequence). This CDR3 contains 13 residues. For the CDR3, the DNA is TGCGGTGCTACTAGCGGGGGGGCAGAGACCCAGTACTTC. Protein product: CGATSGGAETQYF.

This clonotype was found many times. The V call is TRBV9, the J call TRBJ2-2; the match to TRBD2 covers 8 bases. V lost 6 bases and J lost 7; bases outside the gene matches: 11. The germline V gene encodes CDR1 SGDLS and CDR2 YYNGEE. The CDR3 consists of 15 residues. CDR3 bases: TGTGCCAGCACCCCTGGACTAGCTGCCGGCGGGGAGCTGTTTTTT. This encodes CASTPGLAAGGELFF.

At least ten counts were recorded for this clonotype. CDR3 sequence: CASSSTRGAEAFF. CDR3 DNA sequence: TGTGCCAGCAGCTCGACCCGGGGGGCTGAAGCTTTCTTT. This chain uses TRBV7-9 with TRBJ1-1; maybe TRBD1 (5 bases). Looked up from germline, CDR1 is SEHNR and CDR2 is FQNEAQ (reference sequence). The V gene lost 4 bases and the J gene lost 6 bases, with 12 bases spanning the gap. This CDR3 region has 13 residues.

The J gene is TRBJ1-1, the V gene TRBV29-1; D gene unclear. CDR1 SQVTM and CDR2 ANQGSEA come from the germline V gene. The CDR3 has 11 residues. The CDR3 region has the DNA TGCGGCGCCCTCAGGTGCACTGAAGCTTTCTTT. Residues: CGALRCTEAFF.